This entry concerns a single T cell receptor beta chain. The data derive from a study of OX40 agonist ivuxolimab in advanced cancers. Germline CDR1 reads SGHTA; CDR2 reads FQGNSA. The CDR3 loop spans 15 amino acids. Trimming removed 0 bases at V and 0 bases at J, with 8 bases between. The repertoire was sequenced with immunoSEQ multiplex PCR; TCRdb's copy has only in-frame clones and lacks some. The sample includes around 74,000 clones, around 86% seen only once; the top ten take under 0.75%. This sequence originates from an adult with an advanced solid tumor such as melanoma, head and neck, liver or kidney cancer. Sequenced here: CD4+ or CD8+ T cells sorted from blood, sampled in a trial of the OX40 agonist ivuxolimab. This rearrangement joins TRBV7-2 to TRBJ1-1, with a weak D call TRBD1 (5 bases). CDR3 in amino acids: CASSLAGTMNTEAFF. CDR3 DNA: TGTGCCAGCAGCTTAGCCGGGACTATGAACACTGAAGCTTTCTTT.